This is a list of T cell receptor beta chains from one sample in a study of OX40 agonist ivuxolimab in advanced cancers. Libraries were prepared by immunoSEQ multiplex PCR; TCRdb keeps only in-frame clonotypes and omits some of them. Found here are around 55,000 clones, around 87% of them singletons; the top ten hold 12%. This material consisted of CD4+ or CD8+ T cells sorted from blood, taken in a trial of the OX40 agonist ivuxolimab. These TCRs come from an adult with an advanced solid tumor such as melanoma, head and neck, liver or kidney cancer. The conserved cysteine and the conserved F or W are not part of the CDR3 here.

V: TRBV2
J: TRBJ1-1
length: 14
CDR3: ASSEGGTGLNTEAF

V: TRBV6-5
J: TRBJ2-2
length: 13
CDR3: ASSDTGWGTGELF

V: TRBV4-1
J: TRBJ1-5
length: 11
CDR3: ASSPGVVQPQH

V: TRBV9
J: TRBJ2-1
length: 13
CDR3: ASSVAGSTYNEQF

V: TRBV9
J: TRBJ1-3
length: 11
CDR3: ASSVGGENTIY

V: TRBV2
J: TRBJ1-2
length: 11
CDR3: ASSIGTSSGYT

V: TRBV19
J: -
length: 11
CDR3: ASSQGVAHEQY

V: TRBV6-5
J: TRBJ2-3
length: 11
CDR3: ASNPGIADTQY

V: TRBV11-2
J: TRBJ1-2
length: 14
CDR3: ASSPRPLITNYGYT

V: TRBV7-9
J: TRBJ2-1
length: 11
CDR3: ASSSWGWNEQF

V: TRBV11-2
J: TRBJ1-4
length: 10
CDR3: ASRDRDEKLF

V: TRBV13
J: TRBJ2-1
length: 14
CDR3: ASSFTGDGSYNEQF

V: TRBV29-1
J: TRBJ2-3
length: 9
CDR3: SCLAGGTQY

V: TRBV9
J: TRBJ2-3
length: 13
CDR3: ASSVEGRGTDTQY

V: TRBV19
J: TRBJ1-1
length: 10
CDR3: ASSGGYAEAF

V: TRBV5-4
J: TRBJ1-4
length: 13
CDR3: ASAVRGSANEKLF

V: TRBV10-3
J: TRBJ2-7
length: 13
CDR3: AISDPGQGINEQY

V: TRBV6-6
J: TRBJ1-1
length: 12
CDR3: ASSYSRQTTEAF

V: TRBV7-6
J: TRBJ2-7
length: 12
CDR3: ASSLVEVGYEQY

V: TRBV6-1
J: TRBJ1-2
length: 11
CDR3: ASSSQGADGYT

V: TRBV13
J: TRBJ1-1
length: 13
CDR3: ASSPGGVMNTEAF

V: TRBV7-9
J: TRBJ1-5
length: 13
CDR3: ASSFGEGHNQPQH

V: TRBV6-5
J: TRBJ2-7
length: 12
CDR3: ASSHSGYRYEQY

V: TRBV29-1
J: TRBJ2-7
length: 8
CDR3: SVGGYEQY

V: TRBV29-1
J: TRBJ1-2
length: 10
CDR3: SVQGPNYGYT

V: TRBV4-1
J: TRBJ1-2
length: 15
CDR3: ASSQDRAQGGRGSYT

V: TRBV7-9
J: TRBJ2-5
length: 11
CDR3: ASRAELSETQY

V: TRBV15
J: TRBJ2-5
length: 13
CDR3: ATSVWDFQQETQY

V: TRBV28
J: TRBJ2-7
length: 11
CDR3: ASSLSDLYEQY

V: TRBV19
J: TRBJ1-6
length: 12
CDR3: ASRHRTGASPLH

V: TRBV11-2
J: TRBJ2-7
length: 10
CDR3: ASSPGSVEQY

V: TRBV27
J: TRBJ2-7
length: 10
CDR3: ASSSLTHEQY

V: TRBV5-1
J: TRBJ2-1
length: 14
CDR3: ASSLEGSAFYNEQF

V: TRBV6-1
J: TRBJ2-7
length: 12
CDR3: ASSQRGQNYEQY

V: TRBV7-3
J: TRBJ1-1
length: 11
CDR3: ASSPGLHTEAF

V: TRBV7-9
J: TRBJ2-3
length: 14
CDR3: ASSPRTGTTHETQY

V: TRBV15
J: TRBJ1-2
length: 12
CDR3: ATSRVWTGGGYT

V: TRBV4-1
J: TRBJ2-7
length: 12
CDR3: ASSPLAGYYEQY

V: TRBV6-5
J: TRBJ2-3
length: 14
CDR3: ASSFDRDTSTDTQY

V: TRBV11-2
J: TRBJ1-2
length: 12
CDR3: ASSLGTANYGYT

V: TRBV11-2
J: TRBJ1-2
length: 10
CDR3: ASSSPRGGYT

V: TRBV27
J: TRBJ1-1
length: 11
CDR3: ASRQGLRTEAF

V: TRBV7-3
J: TRBJ2-5
length: 12
CDR3: ASSQRGLQETQY

V: TRBV6-1
J: TRBJ2-7
length: 13
CDR3: ASISGRGSSYEQY

V: TRBV9
J: TRBJ2-7
length: 13
CDR3: ASSVGRGLTYEQY

V: TRBV28
J: TRBJ1-5
length: 14
CDR3: ASSFPWDLSNQPQH

V: TRBV4-3
J: TRBJ1-3
length: 13
CDR3: ASSPGPYSGNTIY

V: TRBV9
J: TRBJ2-7
length: 10
CDR3: ASSGDSNEQY